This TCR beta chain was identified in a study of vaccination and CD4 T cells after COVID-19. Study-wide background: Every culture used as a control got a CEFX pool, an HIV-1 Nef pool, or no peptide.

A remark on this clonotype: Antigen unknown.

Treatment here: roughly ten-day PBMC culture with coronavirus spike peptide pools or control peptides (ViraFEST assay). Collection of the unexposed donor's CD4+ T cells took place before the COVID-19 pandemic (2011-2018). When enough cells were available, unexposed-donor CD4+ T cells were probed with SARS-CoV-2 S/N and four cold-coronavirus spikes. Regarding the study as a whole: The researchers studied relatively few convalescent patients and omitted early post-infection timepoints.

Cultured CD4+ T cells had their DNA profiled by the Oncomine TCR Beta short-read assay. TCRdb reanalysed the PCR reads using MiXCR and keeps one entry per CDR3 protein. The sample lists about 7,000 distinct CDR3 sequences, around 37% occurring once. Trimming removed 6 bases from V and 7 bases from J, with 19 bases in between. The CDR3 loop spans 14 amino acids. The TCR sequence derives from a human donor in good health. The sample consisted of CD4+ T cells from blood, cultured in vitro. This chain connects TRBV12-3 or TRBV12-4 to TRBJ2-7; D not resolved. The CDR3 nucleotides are TGTGCCAGCAGGCTTCGTGTATCCCGAGAGGAGCAGTACTTC. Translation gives CASRLRVSREEQYF.